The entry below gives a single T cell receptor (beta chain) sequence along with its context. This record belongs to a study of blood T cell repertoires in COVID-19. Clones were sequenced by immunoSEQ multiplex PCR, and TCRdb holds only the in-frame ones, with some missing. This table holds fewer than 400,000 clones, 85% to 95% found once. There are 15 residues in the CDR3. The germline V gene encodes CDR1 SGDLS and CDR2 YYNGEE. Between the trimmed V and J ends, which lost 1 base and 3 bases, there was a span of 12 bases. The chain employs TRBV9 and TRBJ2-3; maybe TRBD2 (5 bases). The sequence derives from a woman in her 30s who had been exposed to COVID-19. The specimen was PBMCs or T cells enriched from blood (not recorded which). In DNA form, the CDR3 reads TGTGCCAGCAGCGTATCCGGGGTAGGGACAGATACGCAGTATTTT. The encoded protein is CASSVSGVGTDTQYF.